The source of this T cell receptor beta chain is a study of T cell responses to AZD1222 COVID-19 vaccine. TCRdb keeps only in-frame clones here, not all; method: immunoSEQ multiplex PCR. The sample shows 130,000 to 150,000 clones, over 85% of them seen only once. This clone was observed a single time. The V gene's germline CDR1 is SEHNR and CDR2 FQNEAQ (reference sequence). This CDR3 spans 14 amino acids. V was pared by 6 bases and J by 2 bases, with 3 bases of the junction left unmatched. This receptor was taken from an adult who received the AZD1222 COVID-19 vaccine. Source: peripheral blood, taken 28 days after the second AZD1222 dose. The rearrangement links TRBV7-9 to TRBJ2-5, with TRBD2 matching over 10 bases. DNA of the CDR3: TGTGCCAGCAGTTTGGGACTAGCGCAAGAGACCCAGTACTTC. It encodes CASSLGLAQETQYF.